The 5 T cell receptor beta chains given below trace back to one sample, sequenced in a study of blood T cell repertoires in COVID-19 (dated by TCRdb to the early 2020s). The method was the immunoSEQ multiplex PCR assay. TCRdb mirrors the immuneACCESS table, restricted to in-frame sequences. Some clones are absent from its copies; in checked studies, under half trace to an unresolved V gene, and the reason for the others is unknown. For this sample there are roughly 89,000 clones; about 80% appear just once. 10% of the sample is taken by the ten largest. The material sequenced was peripheral blood. These receptors came from a woman aged 70-85 years with acute or convalescent COVID-19.

The chain links TRBV2 to TRBJ2-1; 8 positions agree with TRBD2. CDR3 length: 16 amino acids. Germline CDR1 is SNHLY and CDR2 is FYNNEI. V gave up 8 bases and J gave up 9 bases; unmatched junction bases: 18. The CDR3 DNA follows: TGTGCCAGCGCATATGCGGGAGGATCTCCTAGAGGTGAGCAGTTCTTC. Its protein is CASAYAGGSPRGEQFF.

The chain joins TRBV5-1 to TRBJ1-2; D perhaps matches TRBD1 (5 bases). Germline V gene lookup returns CDR1 SGHRS and CDR2 YFSETQ. The CDR3 sequence is 13 residues long. Deletions cut 2 bases from V and 2 bases from J, with 7 bases between. The CDR3 sequence: CASSFRENYGYTF. CDR3 bases: TGCGCCAGCAGCTTCAGGGAAAACTATGGCTACACCTTC.

The chain links TRBV5-4 to TRBJ2-5; maybe TRBD1 (6 bases). Germline CDR1 is SGHNT and CDR2 is YYREEE (reference sequence). Trimming pared 4 bases from V and 4 bases from J, leaving 14 bases between. CDR3 length equals 14 residues. This chain's CDR3 is CASSDGQTGETQYF. In DNA form, the CDR3 reads TGTGCCAGCAGCGACGGACAGACCGGAGAGACCCAGTACTTC.

This clone appeared a single time. The DNA for the CDR3 is TGTGCCAGTAGTTCCACACTAGCGGCTAGCACAGATACGCAGTATTTT. As protein: CASSSTLAASTDTQYF. This chain uses TRBV19 with TRBJ2-3; 8 positions match TRBD2. CDR1 and CDR2 (germline): LNHDA, SQIVND (reference sequence). The J segment lost 0 bases and the V segment lost 5 bases, leaving 7 bases of the junction unmatched. The CDR3 is 16 residues long.

The chain links TRBV13 to TRBJ1-2; D gene unclear. The germline gives CDR1 PRHDT, CDR2 FYEKMQ (reference sequence). This CDR3 comprises 15 residues. The V end lost 2 bases, the J end lost 3 bases, and 13 bases lay between the germline ends. CDR3 region: CASSLYSRLDYGYTF. The CDR3 DNA reads as TGTGCCAGCAGCTTATACAGCCGATTAGACTATGGCTACACCTTC.